This passage covers 23 T cell receptor beta chains from one sample sequenced in a study of T cells in Graves' hyperthyroidism and ophthalmopathy (dated 2019 in TCRdb). The library was prepared using multiplex PCR. The data were produced on an Illumina HiSeq 2000. TCR beta CDR3 regions were amplified from RNA transcripts. The first round of RT-PCR for the TCR CDR3 was performed with the HTBI primer set and the Qiagen OneStep RT-PCR kit. Using fastp trimming at Q25 and MiXCR clonotype assembly, TCRdb reanalyzed the public sequencing data and kept in-frame beta chains. Each CDR3 protein appears once, grouped with its most common genes and DNA. The sample table contains about 570,000 distinct CDR3 sequences; only one count was recorded for around 46% of them. The ten largest clones represent around a fifth of the sample. The material sequenced was peripheral blood or thyroid tissue (not recorded which). These receptors all come from an adult woman with Graves' disease, either hyperthyroidism or ophthalmopathy (not recorded which).

This clonotype was counted only a few times. The J gene is TRBJ1-1, the V gene TRBV15; D is ambiguous. Looked up from germline, CDR1 is LNHNV and CDR2 is YYDKDF (reference sequence). CDR3 size: 15 residues. Trimming took off 1 base at V and 1 base at J, with 10 bases between the two ends. This CDR3 is CATSRVVLGNTEAFF. CDR3 in DNA: TGTGCCACCAGCAGAGTGGTCCTAGGGAACACTGAAGCTTTCTTT.

In this sample, this clonotype turned up many times. The CDR3 region has the DNA TGCAGTGCTAGGGCCCAGGGGGCTAACACTGAAGCTTTCTTT. Translation: CSARAQGANTEAFF. J is TRBJ1-1 and V is TRBV20-1; 8 bases align to TRBD1. The V and J ends lost 3 bases and 2 bases, in that order; junction bases with no gene match: 5. Germline V lookup: CDR1 DFQATT, CDR2 SNEGSKA (reference sequence). There are 14 residues in the CDR3.

This clonotype was recorded at least ten times. This rearrangement joins TRBV7-8 to TRBJ1-2; D might be TRBD1 (6 bases). The CDR3 sequence is 15 residues long. In germline, CDR1 is SGHVS, CDR2 FQNEAQ. V was cut by 6 bases and J by 7 bases, with 21 bases left in between. The CDR3 loop reads CASRPPGDRVGGYTF. DNA of the CDR3: TGTGCCAGCAGACCTCCAGGGGATCGGGTCGGTGGCTACACCTTC.

The J gene is TRBJ1-6, the V gene TRBV25-1; 7 bases line up with TRBD1. CDR3 length equals 12 residues. Germline V gene sequence: CDR1 MGHDK, CDR2 SYGVNS. CDR3 bases: TGTGCTAGCTCGGACAGGTGGTCACCCCTCCACTTT. It codes for CASSDRWSPLHF. Combining the CDR3 with reference TRBV25-1 and TRBJ1-6 gives the whole variable domain EADIYQTPRYLVIGTGKKITLECSQTMGHDKMYWYQQDPGMELHLIHYSYGVNSTEKGDLSSESTVSRIRTEHFPLTLESARPSHTSQYLCASSDRWSPLHFGNGTRLTVT.

In this sample, this clonotype turned up many times. This chain uses TRBV28 with TRBJ2-2; no firm D call. Germline-derived CDR1 and CDR2 are MDHEN and SYDVKM. This CDR3 contains 15 residues. Trimming cost V 7 bases and J 6 bases, with 18 bases left between them. The CDR3 loop reads CASIGWAVRSGELFF. DNA of the CDR3: TGTGCCAGCATTGGCTGGGCCGTTCGGTCCGGGGAGCTGTTTTTT.

This clonotype was seen once. In DNA form, the CDR3 reads TGTGCCAGCAGCCCCCCTTTTAGCGGGAGGGCGCGAGATACGCAGTATTTT. It codes for CASSPPFSGRARDTQYF. The V call is TRBV7-2, the J call TRBJ2-3; TRBD2 aligns across 11 bases. Germline CDR1 and CDR2: SGHTA and FQGNSA. The CDR3 contains 17 residues. V lost 5 bases, J lost 5 bases, and 12 bases stayed unmatched.

This chain joins TRBV7-2 and TRBJ2-7, with 12 bases lining up with TRBD2. Germline CDR1 is SGHTA and CDR2 is FQGNSA. The CDR3 has 17 residues. J lost 0 bases, V lost 5 bases, and 8 bases had no gene match. This CDR3 is CASSRRTSGDHSYEQYF. CDR3 in DNA: TGTGCCAGCAGCAGGAGGACTAGCGGGGATCACTCCTACGAGCAGTACTTC.

This clonotype was counted many times. The chain recombines TRBV9 with TRBJ2-5; D might be TRBD1 or TRBD2, each matching 6 bases. V lost 4 bases to trimming and J lost 6 bases, with 19 bases between them. The CDR3 contains 15 residues. Per the germline V gene, CDR1 is SGDLS and CDR2 is YYNGEE. The CDR3 loop is CASSSGAPGTQTQYF. CDR3 nucleotide sequence: TGTGCCAGCAGCTCGGGGGCCCCAGGGACGCAGACCCAGTACTTC.

This clonotype has just a few counts. The chain has TRBV7-9 and TRBJ1-3, with D perhaps TRBD1 (5 bases). CDR3 length equals 20 residues. Trimming left V 2 bases short and J 1 base short, with 24 bases between. Germline assignment: CDR1 SEHNR and CDR2 FQNEAQ (reference sequence). The CDR3 here is CASSLYLGESASRSGNTIYF. CDR3 bases: TGTGCCAGCAGCTTATATCTGGGGGAATCGGCTTCTAGGTCTGGAAACACCATATATTTT. The whole variable domain, filled in from reference TRBV7-9 and TRBJ1-3, reads DTGVSQNPRHKITKRGQNVTFRCDPISEHNRLYWYRQTLGQGPEFLTYFQNEAQLEKSRLLSDRFSAERPKGSFSTLEIQRTEQGDSAMYLCASSLYLGESASRSGNTIYFGEGSWLTVV.

In DNA, the CDR3 is TGCAGTGCCAACTCAGATACGCAGTATTTT. Its protein is CSANSDTQYF. The rearrangement links TRBV20-1 to TRBJ2-3; D gene uncertain. CDR1 is DFQATT and CDR2 is SNEGSKA in the germline V gene (reference sequence). With 6 bases removed from V and 4 bases from J, the gap between germline ends came to 5 bases. The CDR3 is 10 amino acids.

This chain joins TRBV7-2 and TRBJ1-1; D uncertain. The V gene's germline CDR1 is SGHTA and CDR2 FQGNSA. V lost 2 bases to trimming and J lost 8 bases, with 9 bases between them. The CDR3 runs 12 residues. CDR3 coding DNA: TGTGCCAGCAGCTTATGGTTACAGGAAGCTTTCTTT. Translated: CASSLWLQEAFF. Together with reference TRBV7-2 and TRBJ1-1, the CDR3 gives the full variable domain: GAGVSQSPSNKVTEKGKDVELRCDPISGHTALYWYRQSLGQGLEFLIYFQGNSAPDKSGLPSDRFSAERTGGSVSTLTIQRTQQEDSAVYLCASSLWLQEAFFGQGTRLTVV.

This clonotype came up a few times. The chain couples TRBV19 to TRBJ2-3; no reliable D call. From germline, CDR1 is LNHDA and CDR2 SQIVND (reference sequence). The CDR3 is 13 amino acids. V shed 5 bases and J shed 4 bases, with 10 bases lying between them. CDR3 DNA sequence: TGTGCCAGTAGTGACCTGTCCCCAGATACGCAGTATTTT. This encodes CASSDLSPDTQYF.

This chain joins TRBV15 and TRBJ1-2, with D perhaps matching TRBD1 (5 bases). This CDR3 spans 15 amino acids. Germline assignment: CDR1 LNHNV and CDR2 YYDKDF (reference sequence). With 10 bases removed from V and 5 bases from J, the gap between germline ends came to 23 bases. CDR3 amino acids: CAISGGAGGEYGYTF. CDR3 DNA sequence: TGTGCCATCAGTGGAGGGGCGGGAGGGGAATATGGCTACACCTTC.

This clonotype appeared many times. The gene calls are TRBV20-1 and TRBJ2-7; no clear D gene. The germline V gene encodes CDR1 DFQATT and CDR2 SNEGSKA (reference sequence). V lost 0 bases, J lost 3 bases, and 3 bases lay in between. The CDR3 consists of 11 residues. The CDR3 DNA follows: TGCAGTGCTAGAGATCTCTACGAGCAGTACTTC. It encodes CSARDLYEQYF.

Of note for this clonotype: Likely a read error: the CDR3 ends without its conserved phenylalanine or tryptophan. V gene TRBV2 combines with J gene TRBJ1-5, with no clear D. This CDR3 has 15 amino acids. Germline V gene data show CDR1 as SNHLY and CDR2 as FYNNEI. V shed 2 bases and J shed 3 bases, with 11 bases lying between them. In nucleotides, the CDR3 is TGTGCCAGCAGTGAAAGAACAACCGTCAATCAGCCCCAGCATCTT. Translation: CASSERTTVNQPQHL.

This clonotype was detected ten times or more. The chain combines TRBV7-9 with TRBJ1-4, with TRBD1 matching 7 bases. V shed 10 bases, J shed 5 bases, and the junction held 10 bases outside the gene matches. Germline CDR1 SEHNR, CDR2 FQNEAQ (reference sequence). The CDR3 is 14 residues long. The CDR3 spells CATKTGQSNEKLFF. CDR3 DNA: TGTGCCACAAAGACGGGACAGTCAAATGAAAAACTGTTTTTT.

This clonotype is medium-sized (0.01 to 0.1%) in the sample. The chain carries TRBV2 and TRBJ1-2, with TRBD1 as a possible D gene (5 bases). The CDR3 contains 12 residues. The V and J ends lost 3 bases and 8 bases respectively, with 10 bases between them. CDR1 SNHLY and CDR2 FYNNEI come from the germline V gene. The CDR3 loop is CASSEKGLGYTF. Here the CDR3 DNA reads TGTGCCAGCAGTGAGAAGGGACTGGGCTACACCTTC.

The CDR3 DNA sequence: TGTGCCAGTAGGGTGACAGGGATGAATTCACCCCTCCACTTT. It codes for CASRVTGMNSPLHF. This chain uses TRBV19 with TRBJ1-6, with 7 positions matching TRBD1. Germline V gives CDR1 LNHDA, CDR2 SQIVND (reference sequence). This CDR3 is 14 amino acids long. Losses at the gene ends were 6 bases for V and 7 bases for J; bases not matched to a gene: 6. The whole variable domain, filled in from reference TRBV19 and TRBJ1-6, reads DGGITQSPKYLFRKEGQNVTLSCEQNLNHDAMYWYRQDPGQGLRLIYYSQIVNDFQKGDIAEGYSVSREKKESFPLTVTSAQKNPTAFYLCASRVTGMNSPLHFGNGTRLTVT.

This clonotype has ten or more counts. The chain links TRBV6-1 to TRBJ1-5; D is unclear. The CDR3 contains 15 residues. The V and J ends lost 1 base and 1 base respectively, with 8 bases between them. Germline V lookup: CDR1 MNHNS, CDR2 SASEGT. The CDR3 protein is CASSEDIGSNQPQHF. The CDR3 DNA follows: TGTGCCAGCAGTGAAGATATCGGGAGCAATCAGCCCCAGCATTTT.

V usage is TRBV10-3 and J usage is TRBJ2-7; D remains ambiguous. Trimming removed 4 bases at V and 3 bases at J, with 13 bases between. There are 14 residues in the CDR3. Germline V gene sequence: CDR1 ENHRY, CDR2 SYGVKD. The CDR3 here is CAISGDGSNYEQYF. CDR3 nucleotide sequence: TGTGCCATCAGTGGAGACGGGTCGAACTACGAGCAGTACTTC.

This clonotype was seen repeatedly, ten times or more. The chain is built from TRBV7-6 and TRBJ2-5; D not resolved. Looked up from germline, CDR1 is SGHVS and CDR2 is FNYEAQ. V was shortened by 1 base and J by 5 bases, with 5 bases between the two germline ends. The CDR3 covers 12 residues. CDR3 residues: CASSLGTETQYF. In DNA form, the CDR3 reads TGTGCCAGCAGCTTAGGTACGGAGACCCAGTACTTC.

The rearrangement links TRBV7-9 to TRBJ1-6; unclear D gene. Germline V CDR1 and CDR2: SEHNR, FQNEAQ (reference sequence). CDR3 length: 14 amino acids. V was shortened by 2 bases and J by 5 bases, with 7 bases between the two germline ends. CDR3 region: CASSLWENNSPLHF. DNA for the CDR3: TGTGCCAGCAGCTTATGGGAGAATAATTCACCCCTCCACTTT.

This clonotype was counted many times. V gene TRBV15 combines with J gene TRBJ1-1, with no clear D. Germline loops: CDR1 LNHNV, CDR2 YYDKDF (reference sequence). This CDR3 comprises 15 residues. V was trimmed by 0 bases and J by 3 bases, leaving 11 bases between them. DNA for the CDR3: TGTGCCACCAGCAGAGACATTGGAACGGACACTGAAGCTTTCTTT. This sequence encodes CATSRDIGTDTEAFF.